This T cell receptor beta chain was sequenced during a study of response to subunit inactivated influenza vaccine. TCRdb recomputed calls from the RT-PCR reads with MiXCR, one row per CDR3 protein. The profile shows about 780,000 distinct CDR3 sequences, roughly 20% of them singletons. This clonotype was recorded a few times. The sequence was obtained from a man aged 45-65 years who received an inactivated influenza vaccine. Sequencing was performed on PBMCs from blood, taken about 5 days after vaccination.

The CDR3 loop is CASTTGGHYNEQFF. The CDR3 DNA sequence: TGTGCCAGCACCACAGGGGGACACTACAATGAGCAGTTCTTC. The chain uses TRBV6-1 and TRBJ2-1; 8 positions match TRBD1. V lost 7 bases and J lost 3; bases outside the gene matches: 5. CDR1 and CDR2 (germline): MNHNS, SASEGT. The CDR3 contains 14 residues.